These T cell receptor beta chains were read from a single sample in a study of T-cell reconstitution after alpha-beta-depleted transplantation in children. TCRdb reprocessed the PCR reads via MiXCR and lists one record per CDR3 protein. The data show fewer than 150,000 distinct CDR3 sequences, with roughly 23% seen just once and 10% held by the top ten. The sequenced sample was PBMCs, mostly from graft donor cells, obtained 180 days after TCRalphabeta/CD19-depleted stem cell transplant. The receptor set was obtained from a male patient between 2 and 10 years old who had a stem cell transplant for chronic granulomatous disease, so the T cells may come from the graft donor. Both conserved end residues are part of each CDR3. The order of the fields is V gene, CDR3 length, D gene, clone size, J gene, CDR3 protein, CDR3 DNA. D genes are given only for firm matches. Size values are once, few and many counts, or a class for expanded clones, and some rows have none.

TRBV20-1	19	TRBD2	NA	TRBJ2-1	CSAHIQGLAGGLGNNEQFF	TGCAGTGCACACATACAGGGACTAGCGGGGGGGCTGGGTAATAATGAGCAGTTCTTC
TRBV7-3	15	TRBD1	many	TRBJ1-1	CASSPGGKSNTEAFF	TGTGCCAGCAGCCCAGGGGGAAAATCGAACACTGAAGCTTTCTTT
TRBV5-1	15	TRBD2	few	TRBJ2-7	CASSRASGLSYEQYF	TGCGCCAGCAGCCGGGCTAGCGGTCTCTCCTACGAGCAGTACTTC
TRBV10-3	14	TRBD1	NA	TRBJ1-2	CAISGWTGSYGYTF	TGTGCCATCAGTGGCTGGACAGGGAGCTATGGCTACACCTTC
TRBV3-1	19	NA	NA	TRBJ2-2	CASCLIGSRAGGNTGELFF	TGTGCCAGCTGTTTAATTGGGAGTAGGGCGGGCGGGAACACCGGGGAGCTGTTTTTT
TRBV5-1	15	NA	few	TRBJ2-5	CASSPDDGTLETQYF	TGCGCCAGCAGCCCCGACGACGGTACTCTAGAGACCCAGTACTTC
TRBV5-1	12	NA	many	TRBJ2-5	CASSSGAETQYF	TGCGCCAGCAGTAGTGGGGCAGAGACCCAGTACTTC
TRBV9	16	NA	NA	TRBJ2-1	CASSVDSASGSNEQFF	TGTGCCAGCAGCGTAGACTCGGCGTCCGGGAGCAATGAGCAGTTCTTC
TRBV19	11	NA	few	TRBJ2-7	CASPRRYEQYF	TGTGCCAGCCCCAGACGCTACGAGCAGTACTTC
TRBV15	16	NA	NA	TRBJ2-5	CATSRGWADFKETQYF	TGTGCCACCAGCAGAGGCTGGGCAGACTTTAAAGAGACCCAGTACTTC
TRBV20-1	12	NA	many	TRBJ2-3	CSATGGTDTQYF	TGCAGTGCTACAGGTGGCACAGATACGCAGTATTTT
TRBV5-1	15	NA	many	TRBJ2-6	CASSSRPSGANVLTF	TGCGCCAGCAGCTCGCGTCCGTCTGGGGCCAACGTCCTGACTTTC
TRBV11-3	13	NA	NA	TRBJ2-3	CASSPDATDTQYF	TGTGCCAGCAGCCCGGACGCTACAGATACGCAGTATTTT
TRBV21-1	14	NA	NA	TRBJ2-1	CASSNNVRQGAIVF	TGTGCCAGCAGCAACAATGTACGACAGGGGGCAATTGTCTTC
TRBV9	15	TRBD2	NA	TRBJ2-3	CASSAAGGPPDTQYF	TGTGCCAGCAGCGCAGCGGGAGGGCCCCCAGATACGCAGTATTTT
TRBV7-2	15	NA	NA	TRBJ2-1	CASSLGTARYNEQFF	TGTGCCAGCAGCTTAGGGACAGCTAGATACAATGAGCAGTTCTTC
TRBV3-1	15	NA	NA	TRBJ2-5	CASSQDYGGRETQYF	TGTGCCAGCAGCCAAGACTACGGGGGTCGCGAGACCCAGTACTTC
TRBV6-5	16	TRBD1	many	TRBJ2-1	CASSPGGTGGYNEQFF	TGTGCCAGCAGTCCGGGGGGGACAGGGGGCTACAATGAGCAGTTCTTC
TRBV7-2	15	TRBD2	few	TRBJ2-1	CASRPPGGTYNEQFF	TGTGCCAGCAGGCCCCCGGGGGGTACCTACAATGAGCAGTTCTTC
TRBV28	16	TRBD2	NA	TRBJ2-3	CASSLLTSGSTDTQYF	TGTGCCAGCAGTTTATTGACTAGCGGAAGCACAGATACGCAGTATTTT
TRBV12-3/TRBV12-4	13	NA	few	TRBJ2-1	CASRLMRGNEQFF	TGTGCCAGCAGGCTGATGCGGGGCAATGAGCAGTTCTTC
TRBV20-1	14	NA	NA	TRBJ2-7	CSADRRGRSYEQYF	TGCAGTGCTGATAGGAGGGGAAGGAGCTACGAGCAGTACTTC
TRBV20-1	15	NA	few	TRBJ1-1	CRRGEGKAMNTEAFF	TGCAGGCGTGGCGAGGGTAAGGCCATGAACACTGAAGCTTTCTTT
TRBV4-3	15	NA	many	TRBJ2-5	CASSHSIGEQETQYF	TGCGCCAGCAGCCATTCGATCGGCGAACAAGAGACCCAGTACTTC
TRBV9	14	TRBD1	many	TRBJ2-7	CASSPGQGAYEQYF	TGTGCCAGCAGCCCCGGACAGGGTGCCTACGAGCAGTACTTC
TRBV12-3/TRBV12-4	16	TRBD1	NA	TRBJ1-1	CASSQRGQGWTTEAFF	TGTGCCAGCAGTCAACGAGGACAGGGATGGACCACTGAAGCTTTCTTT
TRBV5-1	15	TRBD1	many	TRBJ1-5	CASSPGTGSNQPQHF	TGCGCCAGCAGCCCAGGGACAGGTAGCAATCAGCCCCAGCATTTT
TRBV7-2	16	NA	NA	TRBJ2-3	CASSLVGYVGTDTQYF	TGTGCCAGCAGCTTAGTCGGTTACGTGGGGACAGATACGCAGTATTTT
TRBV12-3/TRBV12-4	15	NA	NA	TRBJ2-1	CASSLSSGKKAEQFF	TGTGCCAGCAGTTTAAGTAGCGGAAAGAAGGCTGAGCAGTTCTTC
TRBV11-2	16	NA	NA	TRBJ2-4	CASSRTSWSRGNIQYF	TGTGCCAGCAGCCGGACCTCGTGGAGCCGCGGAAACATTCAGTACTTC
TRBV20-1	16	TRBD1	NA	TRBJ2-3	CSARDRGQGITDTQYF	TGCAGTGCTAGAGACCGGGGACAGGGAATCACAGATACGCAGTATTTT
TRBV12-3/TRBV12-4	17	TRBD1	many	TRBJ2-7	CASSLVHGTGRAGEQYF	TGTGCCAGCAGTTTAGTTCATGGGACAGGACGGGCCGGGGAGCAGTACTTC
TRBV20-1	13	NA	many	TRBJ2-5	CSATKGGGETQYF	TGCAGTGCTACGAAGGGGGGCGGGGAGACCCAGTACTTC
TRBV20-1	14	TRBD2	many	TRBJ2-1	CSADGGRGYNEQFF	TGCAGTGCTGACGGCGGGAGGGGCTACAATGAGCAGTTCTTC
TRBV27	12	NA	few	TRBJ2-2	CASSGLTGELFF	TGTGCCAGCAGTGGGCTGACCGGGGAGCTGTTTTTT
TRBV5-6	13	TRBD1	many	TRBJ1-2	CASSLDRNYGYTF	TGTGCCAGCAGTTTGGACAGGAACTATGGCTACACCTTC
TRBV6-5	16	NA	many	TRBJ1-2	CASSRGPGQRTPGYTF	TGTGCCAGCAGCCGCGGTCCCGGACAGCGCACTCCTGGCTACACCTTC
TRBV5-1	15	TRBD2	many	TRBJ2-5	CASSFIAGWKETQYF	TGCGCCAGCAGCTTTATAGCGGGATGGAAAGAGACCCAGTACTTC
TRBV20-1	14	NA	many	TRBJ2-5	CSARSPSAPWTQYF	TGCAGTGCTAGATCCCCATCGGCCCCTTGGACCCAGTACTTC
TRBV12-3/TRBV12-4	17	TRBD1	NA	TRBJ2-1	CASSLVIQGAAYNEQFF	TGTGCCAGCAGTTTAGTGATACAGGGGGCGGCCTACAATGAGCAGTTCTTC
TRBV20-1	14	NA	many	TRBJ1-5	CSARGHYSNQPQHF	TGCAGTGCTAGGGGACACTATAGCAATCAGCCCCAGCATTTT
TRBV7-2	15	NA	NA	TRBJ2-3	CASRVRRGVADTQYF	TGTGCCAGCAGGGTGCGGAGGGGCGTAGCAGATACGCAGTATTTT
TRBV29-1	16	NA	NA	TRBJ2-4	CSPKWREEGSKNIQYF	TGCAGCCCGAAATGGAGGGAGGAGGGTTCCAAAAACATTCAGTACTTC
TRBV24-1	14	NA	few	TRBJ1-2	CATSEPGHFYGYTF	TGTGCCACCAGTGAGCCGGGACACTTCTATGGCTACACCTTC
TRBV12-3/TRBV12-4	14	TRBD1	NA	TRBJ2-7	CASSVDRAPYEQYF	TGTGCCAGCAGTGTCGACAGGGCGCCCTACGAGCAGTACTTC